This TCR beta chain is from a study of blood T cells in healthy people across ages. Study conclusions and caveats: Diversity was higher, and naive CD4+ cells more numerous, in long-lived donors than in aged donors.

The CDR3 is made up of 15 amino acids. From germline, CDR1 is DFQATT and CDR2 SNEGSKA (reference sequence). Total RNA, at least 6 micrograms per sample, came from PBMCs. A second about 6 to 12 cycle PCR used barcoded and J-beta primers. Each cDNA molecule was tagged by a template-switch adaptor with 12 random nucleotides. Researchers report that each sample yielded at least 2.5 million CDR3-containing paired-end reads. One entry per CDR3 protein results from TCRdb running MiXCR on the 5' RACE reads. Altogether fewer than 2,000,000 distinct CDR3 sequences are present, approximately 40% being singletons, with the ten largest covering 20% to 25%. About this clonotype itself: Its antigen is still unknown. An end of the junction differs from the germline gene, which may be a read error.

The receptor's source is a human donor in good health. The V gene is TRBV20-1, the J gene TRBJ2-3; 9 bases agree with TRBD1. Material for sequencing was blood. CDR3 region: CSAEDRGGSTDAQYF. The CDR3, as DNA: TGCAGTGCTGAGGACAGGGGAGGAAGCACAGATGCGCAGTATTTT.